The rows below give T cell receptor beta chains drawn from one sample of a study of cytomegalovirus exposure and HLA in healthy donors. The method was immunoSEQ multiplex PCR; TCRdb's version includes in-frame clones alone and lacks a portion of them. The sample comprises 130,000 or so clones, more than 60% of which are singletons, and over 2% rests with the top ten. Input material: PBMCs. The receptors derive from a woman aged 40 to 55 in good health and CMV-seropositive. CDR3s include the opening cysteine and the closing phenylalanine or tryptophan. D genes are given only for firm matches. Some rows mark clone size as missing; the rest say once, few, many or name a class of expanded clone.

TRBV27,few,TRBJ1-2,NA,TGTGCCAGCAGTTTAAGCCAGGGTGGTAGTGGCTACACCTTC,CASSLSQGGSGYTF
TRBV5-6,NA,TRBJ2-3,TRBD1,TGTGCCAGCAGCGGCGGACAGGGGGCCACAGATACGCAGTATTTT,CASSGGQGATDTQYF
TRBV6-6,NA,TRBJ2-7,NA,TGTGCCAGCAGTTACCCGATGAGAGGAGACGAGCAGTACTTC,CASSYPMRGDEQYF
TRBV6-6,NA,TRBJ2-1,TRBD1,TGTGCCAGCAGACCACAGGGGGCAATCAACAATGAGCAGTTCTTC,CASRPQGAINNEQFF
TRBV5-1,NA,TRBJ2-2,NA,TGCGCCAGCAGCCCTCAGGGGTCGATGAACACCGGGGAGCTGTTTTTT,CASSPQGSMNTGELFF
TRBV6-6,few,TRBJ2-7,TRBD1,TGTGCCAGCAGGGACAGGGTAAGCTCCTACGAGCAGTACTTC,CASRDRVSSYEQYF
TRBV7-9,NA,TRBJ1-3,TRBD1,TGTGCCAGCAGCTCGGGACAGGGAAACACCATATATTTT,CASSSGQGNTIYF
TRBV27,NA,TRBJ2-5,TRBD2,TGTGCCAGCAGGGACAGACTAGCGGGGAGGGAGACCCAGTACTTC,CASRDRLAGRETQYF
TRBV5-1,NA,TRBJ2-5,TRBD2,TGCGCCAGCAGCTTGGGGAGCGGGGGGTATCAAGAGACCCAGTACTTC,CASSLGSGGYQETQYF
TRBV6-4,few,TRBJ1-5,NA,TGTGCCAGCAGTCTTTGGTGGGGCCATCAGCCCCAGCATTTT,CASSLWWGHQPQHF
TRBV9,once,TRBJ2-3,TRBD2,TGTGCCAGCAGCGTAGGGCCCGGAGGAGCGGGGGGGGAGTATTTT,CASSVGPGGAGGEYF
TRBV27,NA,TRBJ2-7,TRBD2,TGTGCCAGCAGGGGGAGGGAATTCGACGAGCAGTACTTC,CASRGREFDEQYF
TRBV21-1,NA,TRBJ2-7,NA,TGTGCCAGCAGCAAAGCCCTCGGACAGAACGAGCAGTACTTC,CASSKALGQNEQYF
TRBV10-3,NA,TRBJ1-2,NA,TGTGCCATCAGTGGCACAGGGAAATGTGGCTACACCTTC,CAISGTGKCGYTF
TRBV5-4,NA,TRBJ1-2,NA,TGTGCCAGCAGCTCATCAGGGTCGGGCTATGGCTACACCTTC,CASSSSGSGYGYTF
TRBV5-6,NA,TRBJ1-1,NA,TGTGCCAGCAGCGTGGGCCCGGCGGGGGACACTGAAGCTTTCTTT,CASSVGPAGDTEAFF
TRBV10-3,NA,TRBJ2-3,TRBD1,TGTGCCATCAGTGAGCCGCCGCCGGGACAGGGGACCTCTACGGTCACAGATACGCAGTATTTT,CAISEPPPGQGTSTVTDTQYF
TRBV29-1,few,TRBJ2-3,TRBD2,TGCAGCGTTGTAAGGACTAGCGGGGGAGATACGCAGTATTTT,CSVVRTSGGDTQYF
TRBV23-1,NA,TRBJ2-1,TRBD2,TGCGCCAGCAAGAAGGTTGGGGGTCATTCTAGCGGAATCTCCTACAATGAGCAGTTCTTC,CASKKVGGHSSGISYNEQFF
TRBV6-4,NA,TRBJ2-1,TRBD2,TGTGCCAGCAGTGACTCGAGTGGGAGGGATGAGCAGTTCTTC,CASSDSSGRDEQFF
TRBV5-1,NA,TRBJ1-1,TRBD1,TGCGCCAGCAGCTCTCGGACAGGGGGCCCGAACACTGAAGCTTTCTTT,CASSSRTGGPNTEAFF
TRBV28,NA,TRBJ2-5,TRBD1,TGTGCCAGCAGTTCCGGACAGGTACAAGAGACCCAGTACTTC,CASSSGQVQETQYF
TRBV7-9,NA,TRBJ1-1,TRBD1,TGTGCCAGCAGCTTAGGGGACAGTCGATCCACTGAAGCTTTCTTT,CASSLGDSRSTEAFF
TRBV29-1,once,TRBJ2-1,NA,TGCAGCGTGGATTCTGCTAGCGTGGGGGGCTCCTACAATGAGCAGTTCTTC,CSVDSASVGGSYNEQFF
TRBV28,NA,TRBJ2-2,TRBD2,TGTGCCAGCAGTTTTATTAAGGGACTAGCGGGAGTTCGGGCGAACACCGGGGAGCTGTTTTTT,CASSFIKGLAGVRANTGELFF
TRBV10-3,few,TRBJ2-7,NA,TGTGCCATCAGTGAGTCGGGCAGCTACTACGAGCAGTACTTC,CAISESGSYYEQYF
TRBV20-1,NA,TRBJ1-2,TRBD1,TGCAGTGCCATAGACAGGGATGGCTACACCTTC,CSAIDRDGYTF
TRBV28,NA,TRBJ1-3,NA,TGTGCCAGCAGTTTTGCGGGACGAGGTTCTGGAAACACCATATATTTT,CASSFAGRGSGNTIYF
TRBV27,NA,TRBJ1-2,TRBD1,TGTGCCAGCAGAACAGGGGGCGTCTATGGCTACACCTTC,CASRTGGVYGYTF
TRBV7-9,NA,TRBJ1-4,TRBD1,TGTGCCAGCAGCTCTGGACAGGGGAATGAAAAACTGTTTTTT,CASSSGQGNEKLFF
TRBV6-5,NA,TRBJ1-5,TRBD1,TGTGCCAGCAGTTCCGACAGGGTGCGTCAGCCCCAGCATTTT,CASSSDRVRQPQHF
TRBV30,NA,TRBJ2-7,NA,TGTGCCTGGAGTGTATTCGGGGGTGTGAGGTCCTACGAGCAGTACTTC,CAWSVFGGVRSYEQYF
TRBV6-1,NA,TRBJ2-7,TRBD1,TGTGCCAGCAGAGAAGCCGGGACAGGGTCCTTTGAGCAGTACTTC,CASREAGTGSFEQYF
TRBV28,few,TRBJ2-2,TRBD1,TGTGCCGGAGGGACAGGGGACGCCGGGGAGCTGTTTTTT,CAGGTGDAGELFF
TRBV7-9,NA,TRBJ1-1,NA,TGTTCCAGCAGCTTAGCGGGCAGGGAAGCTTTCTTT,CSSSLAGREAFF
TRBV27,NA,TRBJ1-6,TRBD1,TGTGCCAGCACCACGACAGGGTTGAATTCACCCCTCCACTTT,CASTTTGLNSPLHF
TRBV6-5,few,TRBJ1-2,NA,TGTGCCAGCAGTTACACCGGCAAGGGGGGCTACACCTTC,CASSYTGKGGYTF